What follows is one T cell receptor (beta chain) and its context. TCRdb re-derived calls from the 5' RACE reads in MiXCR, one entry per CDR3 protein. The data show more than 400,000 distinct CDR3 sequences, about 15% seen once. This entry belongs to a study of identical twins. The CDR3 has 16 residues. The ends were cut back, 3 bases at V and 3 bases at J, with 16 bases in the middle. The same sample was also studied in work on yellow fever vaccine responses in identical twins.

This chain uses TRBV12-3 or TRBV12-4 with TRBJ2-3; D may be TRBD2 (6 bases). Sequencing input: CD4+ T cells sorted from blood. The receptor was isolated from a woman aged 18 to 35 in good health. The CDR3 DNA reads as TGTGCCAGCAGTTTTCCCACCGCGGGGAGGACAGATACGCAGTATTTT. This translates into CASSFPTAGRTDTQYF.